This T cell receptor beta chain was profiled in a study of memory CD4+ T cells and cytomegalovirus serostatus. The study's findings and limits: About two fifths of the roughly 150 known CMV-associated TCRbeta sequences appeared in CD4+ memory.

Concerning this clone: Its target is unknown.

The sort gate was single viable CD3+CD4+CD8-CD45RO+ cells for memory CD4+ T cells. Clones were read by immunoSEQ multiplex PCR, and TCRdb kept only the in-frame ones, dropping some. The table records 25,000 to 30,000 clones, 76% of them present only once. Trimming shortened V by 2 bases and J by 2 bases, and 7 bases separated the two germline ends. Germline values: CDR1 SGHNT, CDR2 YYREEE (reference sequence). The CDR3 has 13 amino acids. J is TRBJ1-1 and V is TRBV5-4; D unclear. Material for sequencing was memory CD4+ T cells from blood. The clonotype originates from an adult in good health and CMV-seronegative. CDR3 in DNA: TGTGCCAGCAGCTTTCCCCCTAACACTGAAGCTTTCTTT. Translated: CASSFPPNTEAFF.